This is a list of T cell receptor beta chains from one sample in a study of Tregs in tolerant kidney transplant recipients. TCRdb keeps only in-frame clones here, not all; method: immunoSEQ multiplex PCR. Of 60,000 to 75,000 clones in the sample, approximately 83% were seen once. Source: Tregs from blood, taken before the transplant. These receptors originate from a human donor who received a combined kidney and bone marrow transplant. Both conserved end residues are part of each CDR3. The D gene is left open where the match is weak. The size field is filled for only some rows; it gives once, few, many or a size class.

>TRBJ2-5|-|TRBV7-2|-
CASRPDRGETQYF
TGTGCCAGCAGACCCGACCGGGGGGAGACCCAGTACTTC
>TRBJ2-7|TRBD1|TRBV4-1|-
CASSQEQGRLYEQYF
TGCGCCAGCAGCCAGGAACAGGGGCGCCTCTACGAGCAGTACTTC
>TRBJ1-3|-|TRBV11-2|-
CASSLGSGNTIYF
TGTGCCAGCAGCTTAGGCTCTGGAAACACCATATATTTT
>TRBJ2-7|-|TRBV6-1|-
CASSPRPGTLYEQYF
TGTGCCAGCAGCCCCCGACCCGGGACATTGTACGAGCAGTACTTC
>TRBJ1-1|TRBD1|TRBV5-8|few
CAGGQWGSNTEAFF
TGTGCCGGGGGACAGTGGGGGTCTAACACTGAAGCTTTCTTT
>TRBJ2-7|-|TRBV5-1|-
CASSLALYYEQYF
TGCGCCAGCAGCTTGGCTCTTTACTACGAGCAGTACTTC
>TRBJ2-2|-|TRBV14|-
CASSQITGFTGELFF
TGTGCCAGCAGCCAAATAACAGGGTTCACCGGGGAGCTGTTTTTT
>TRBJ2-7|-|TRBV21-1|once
CASSKAGTGESSYEQYF
TGTGCCAGCAGCAAAGCGGGGACAGGGGAGAGCTCCTACGAGCAGTACTTC
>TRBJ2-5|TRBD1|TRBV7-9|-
CASSQSRTGLLQTQYF
TGTGCCAGCAGCCAATCTCGGACAGGGCTCCTCCAGACCCAGTACTTC
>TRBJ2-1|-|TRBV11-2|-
CASSGGDYPPNEQFF
TGTGCCAGCAGCGGAGGTGATTATCCCCCCAATGAGCAGTTCTTC
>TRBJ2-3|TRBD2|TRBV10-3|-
CAISAGGGSNTQYF
TGTGCCATCAGTGCCGGGGGGGGGTCCAATACGCAGTATTTT
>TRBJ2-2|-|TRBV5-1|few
CASSLERGLAAGGGELFF
TGCGCCAGCAGCTTGGAGAGGGGCCTAGCCGCCGGGGGCGGGGAGCTGTTTTTT
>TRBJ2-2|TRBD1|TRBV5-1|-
CASSLQGAGELFF
TGCGCCAGCAGCTTACAGGGGGCCGGGGAGCTGTTTTTT
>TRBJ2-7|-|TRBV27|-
CASSPGGAVTYEQYF
TGTGCCAGCAGCCCAGGGGGGGCGGTCACCTACGAGCAGTACTTC
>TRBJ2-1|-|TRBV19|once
CASSRMVFSYNEQFF
TGTGCCAGTTCTAGGATGGTGTTCTCCTACAATGAGCAGTTCTTC
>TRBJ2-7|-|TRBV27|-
CASRSGAYSYEQYF
TGTGCCAGCAGGTCGGGGGCTTACTCCTACGAGCAGTACTTC
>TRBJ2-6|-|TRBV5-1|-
CASSLAVSSGANVLTF
TGCGCCAGCAGCTTGGCCGTCTCCTCTGGGGCCAACGTCCTGACTTTC
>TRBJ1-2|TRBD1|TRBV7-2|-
CASSFPAPGGNYGYTF
TGTGCCAGCAGCTTCCCGGCGCCAGGGGGCAACTATGGCTACACCTTC
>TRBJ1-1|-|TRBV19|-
CASTKRLNTEAFF
TGTGCCAGTACAAAGAGGCTGAACACTGAAGCTTTCTTT
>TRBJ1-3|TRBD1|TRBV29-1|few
CSAGTVSGNTIYF
TGCAGCGCAGGGACAGTCTCTGGAAACACCATATATTTT
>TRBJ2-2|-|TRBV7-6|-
CASSLGRVASPGELFF
TGTGCCAGCAGCTTGGGTCGGGTAGCTAGCCCCGGGGAGCTGTTTTTT
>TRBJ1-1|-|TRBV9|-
CASSPEWGRTEAFF
TGTGCCAGCAGCCCAGAGTGGGGTAGGACTGAAGCTTTCTTT
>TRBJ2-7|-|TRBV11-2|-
CASSLVRNPNYEQYF
TGTGCCAGCAGCTTAGTACGGAATCCAAATTACGAGCAGTACTTC
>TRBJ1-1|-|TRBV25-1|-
CAALAVGRTEAFF
TGTGCCGCCCTAGCCGTGGGGCGGACTGAAGCTTTCTTT
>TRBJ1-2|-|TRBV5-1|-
CASRRMEAGTGNYGYTF
TGCGCCAGCAGACGGATGGAAGCCGGGACGGGGAACTATGGCTACACCTTC
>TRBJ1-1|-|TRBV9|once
CASSPPGVNTEAFF
TGTGCCAGCAGCCCCCCCGGGGTGAACACTGAAGCTTTCTTT
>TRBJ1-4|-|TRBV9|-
CASGLGFATNEKLFF
TGTGCCAGCGGCCTGGGATTTGCAACTAATGAAAAACTGTTTTTT
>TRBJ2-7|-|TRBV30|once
CAWSPGTSREQYF
TGTGCCTGGAGTCCTGGGACAAGTCGCGAGCAGTACTTC
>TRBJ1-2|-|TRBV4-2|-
CASSQRFDWAYGYTF
TGTGCCAGCAGCCAGCGCTTCGACTGGGCCTATGGCTACACCTTC
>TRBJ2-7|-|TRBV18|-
CASSPPSQTYEQYF
TGTGCCAGCTCACCACCGTCCCAGACCTACGAGCAGTACTTC
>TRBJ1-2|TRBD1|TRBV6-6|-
CASSYSVSGGSYGYTF
TGTGCCAGCAGTTACAGCGTTTCAGGGGGCAGCTATGGCTACACCTTC
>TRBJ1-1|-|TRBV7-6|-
CASSLETGRVEAFF
TGTGCCAGCAGCTTAGAGACAGGAAGGGTCGAAGCTTTCTTT
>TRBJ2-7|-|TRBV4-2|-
CASSQDPGERDEQYF
TGTGCCAGCAGCCAAGATCCGGGGGAGAGGGACGAGCAGTACTTC
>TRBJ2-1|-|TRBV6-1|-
CASSESGNEQFF
TGTGCCAGCAGTGAGAGTGGGAATGAGCAGTTCTTC
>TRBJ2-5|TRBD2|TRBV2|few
CASGPLAGGWGETQYF
TGTGCCAGCGGCCCCCTAGCGGGGGGTTGGGGAGAGACCCAGTACTTC
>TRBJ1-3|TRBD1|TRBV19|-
CASREDRTEGNTIYF
TGTGCCAGTAGAGAGGACAGGACGGAAGGAAACACCATATATTTT
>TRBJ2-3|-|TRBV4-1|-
CASSPRLGGPLYTDTQYF
TGCGCCAGCAGCCCACGGTTGGGAGGTCCCTTATACACAGATACGCAGTATTTT
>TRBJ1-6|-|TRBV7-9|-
CASSLSRGLVSPLHF
TGTGCCAGCAGCTTATCGAGGGGTTTGGTTTCACCCCTCCACTTT
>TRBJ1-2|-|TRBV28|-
CASSLWARGDYGYTF
TGTGCCAGCAGTTTATGGGCCAGGGGAGACTATGGCTACACCTTC
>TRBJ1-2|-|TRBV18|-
CASSPGLETGYTF
TGTGCCAGCTCCCCAGGTTTGGAAACCGGCTACACCTTC
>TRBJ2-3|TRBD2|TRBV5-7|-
CASSLVPSGVRGDTQYF
TGTGCCAGCAGCTTGGTCCCTAGCGGGGTTCGAGGGGATACGCAGTATTTT
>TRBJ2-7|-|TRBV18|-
CASSPPGSSYEQYF
TGTGCCAGCTCACCCCCCGGGTCTTCCTACGAGCAGTACTTC
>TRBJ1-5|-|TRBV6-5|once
CASGEAGRGQPQHF
TGTGCCAGTGGCGAAGCAGGGAGGGGACAGCCCCAGCATTTT
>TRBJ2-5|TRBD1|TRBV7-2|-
CASSSWGQQQETQYF
TGTGCCAGCAGCTCCTGGGGACAGCAGCAAGAGACCCAGTACTTC
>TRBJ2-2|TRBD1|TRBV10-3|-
CAISEIQGAVGELFF
TGTGCCATCAGTGAGATTCAGGGGGCGGTCGGGGAGCTGTTTTTT
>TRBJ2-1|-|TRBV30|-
CAWSGNSASAGNEQFF
TGTGCCTGGAGTGGAAATAGCGCCTCCGCCGGGAATGAGCAGTTCTTC
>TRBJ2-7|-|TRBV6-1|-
CASGNSGGGYEQYF
TGTGCCAGCGGTAACTCCGGAGGGGGCTACGAGCAGTACTTC
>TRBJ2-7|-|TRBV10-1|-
CASSDSQPPYEQYF
TGCGCCAGCAGTGACAGTCAGCCCCCTTACGAGCAGTACTTC
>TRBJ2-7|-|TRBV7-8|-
CASSRLGRLTYEQYF
TGTGCCAGCAGCCGACTAGGGAGATTGACCTACGAGCAGTACTTC
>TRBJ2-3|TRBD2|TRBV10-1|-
CASSLGLAGTDTQYF
TGCGCCAGCAGTTTGGGACTAGCGGGCACAGATACGCAGTATTTT
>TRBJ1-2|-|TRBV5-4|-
CASRRVEEGYGYTF
TGTGCCAGCAGGCGGGTTGAAGAAGGCTATGGCTACACCTTC
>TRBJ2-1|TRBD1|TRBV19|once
CASNGQGIGNEQFF
TGTGCCAGTAACGGACAGGGAATTGGCAATGAGCAGTTCTTC
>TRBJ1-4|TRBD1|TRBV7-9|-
CASSLGGGLEKLFF
TGTGCCAGCAGCTTGGGAGGGGGCCTTGAAAAACTGTTTTTT
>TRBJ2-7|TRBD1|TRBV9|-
CASSRTGEGYEQYF
TGTGCCAGCAGCCGGACAGGGGAGGGTTACGAGCAGTACTTC
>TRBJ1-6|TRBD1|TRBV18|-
CASSPTGDSPLHF
TGTGCCAGCTCACCGACAGGGGATTCACCCCTCCACTTT
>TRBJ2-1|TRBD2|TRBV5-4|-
CASSRTGGPSDEQFF
TGTGCCAGCAGCCGCACGGGAGGGCCGTCGGATGAGCAGTTCTTC
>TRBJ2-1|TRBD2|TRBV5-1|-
CASSPRLAGGLRDEQFF
TGCGCCAGCAGCCCAAGACTAGCGGGAGGACTACGGGATGAGCAGTTCTTC
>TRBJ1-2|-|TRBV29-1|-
CSVEEGQAVRYTF
TGCAGCGTTGAAGAAGGCCAGGCTGTTCGCTACACCTTC
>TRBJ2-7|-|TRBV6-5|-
CASSYSYGPSYEQYF
TGTGCCAGCAGTTACTCTTACGGACCCTCCTACGAGCAGTACTTC